This TCR beta chain was obtained from a study of blood T cell repertoires in COVID-19. Study-wide context: Acute and convalescent COVID-19 specimens originated in the United States, Italy and Spain. Sources were T cells, B-cell-depleted T cells, or PBMCs; the material itself was cDNA or gDNA.

This CDR3 has 14 residues. Germline loops: CDR1 MNHEY, CDR2 SMNVEV (reference sequence). V gave up 4 bases and J gave up 6 bases; unmatched junction bases: 6. Authors' analysis steps: Amplification from reference gene primers served as the basis for estimated nucleated cell counts. Produced via immunoSEQ multiplex PCR; TCRdb's table is partial and in-frame only. D and trimming were read from the DNA, whereas the V and J calls and clone size are those reported in that table. Of fewer than 150,000 clones listed, 80% to 90% are singletons. The receptor's source is a woman aged 45-59 years with acute or convalescent COVID-19. The material sequenced was peripheral blood. The genes are TRBV27 and TRBJ1-2; 9 bases line up with TRBD1. The DNA of the CDR3 is TGTGCCAGCAGTTCCCGTGGGACAGGGAATGGCTACACCTTC. Amino acid sequence: CASSSRGTGNGYTF.